A single sample gave rise to the 26 T cell receptor beta chains below, sequenced in a study of cytomegalovirus exposure and HLA in healthy donors. It was with 60 Vbeta and 13 Jbeta primers that the PCR ran. Sequenced by immunoSEQ multiplex PCR; TCRdb stores in-frame clones only, minus some. Here the sample spans over 150,000 clones, 75% to 90% being singletons. Input material: PBMCs. The receptor set was obtained from a boy between 2 and 10 years old in good health and CMV-seronegative.

This clone was picked up one time. The chain couples TRBV7-8 to TRBJ2-1; 15 bases are a match to TRBD2. Germline V gene data show CDR1 as SGHVS and CDR2 as FQNEAQ. The CDR3 sequence is 16 residues long. J gave up 9 bases and V 5 bases, and 8 bases lay outside the gene matches. The CDR3 sequence: CASSPGGLAGGREQFF. The CDR3 bases are TGTGCCAGCAGCCCCGGGGGACTAGCGGGAGGTCGTGAGCAGTTCTTC.

This chain uses TRBV4-3 with TRBJ2-3, with D perhaps matching TRBD2 (7 bases). This CDR3 has 16 amino acids. The germline CDR1 and CDR2 sequences are LGHNA and YSLEER. V shed 2 bases and J shed 5 bases, with 17 bases lying between them. CDR3 protein: CASSQYTGGRGDTQYF. The CDR3 DNA is TGCGCCAGCAGCCAATATACGGGGGGCCGGGGAGATACGCAGTATTTT.

The V and J genes are TRBV5-8 and TRBJ1-2, with 7 nucleotides matching TRBD1. There are 15 residues in the CDR3. V lost 4 bases, J lost 5 bases, and 11 bases stayed unmatched. Germline V lookup: CDR1 SGHTS, CDR2 YDEGEE. CDR3 sequence reads: CASSPGQVSGYGYTF. As DNA, the CDR3 is TGTGCCAGCAGCCCTGGACAGGTGTCAGGGTATGGCTACACCTTC.

The rearrangement links TRBV4-1 to TRBJ1-2, with 8 positions matching TRBD1. Germline V gives CDR1 MGHRA, CDR2 YSYEKL. V lost 5 bases and J lost 1; bases outside the gene matches: 6. This CDR3 has 15 amino acids. This CDR3 reads CASSFRTGFNYGYTF. Written as DNA, the CDR3 is TGCGCCAGCAGCTTCCGGACAGGGTTTAACTATGGCTACACCTTC.

The gene calls are TRBV5-1 and TRBJ2-3, with 11 bases fitting TRBD1. The germline gives CDR1 SGHRS, CDR2 YFSETQ. This CDR3 has 17 residues. V shed 4 bases and J 2 bases; nucleotides not matched to a gene: 9. The CDR3 sequence is CASSGGTGGIFTDTQYF. The CDR3 bases are TGCGCCAGCAGCGGCGGGACAGGGGGAATCTTCACAGATACGCAGTATTTT. The variable domain in full, completed from reference TRBV5-1 and TRBJ2-3, reads KAGVTQTPRYLIKTRGQQVTLSCSPISGHRSVSWYQQTPGQGLQFLFEYFSETQRNKGNFPGRFSGRQFSNSRSEMNVSTLELGDSALYLCASSGGTGGIFTDTQYFGPGTRLTVL.

This clone was counted only a few times. This chain joins TRBV19 and TRBJ2-1, with TRBD2 matching 12 bases. Germline-derived CDR1 and CDR2 are LNHDA and SQIVND (reference sequence). The CDR3 is 15 amino acids. After removal of 6 bases from V and 3 bases from J, the junction contained 3 bases not matched to a gene. CDR3 bases: TGTGCCAGTAGCCTAGCGGGGGGGGGCTACAATGAGCAGTTCTTC. Amino acids: CASSLAGGGYNEQFF.

This chain links TRBV27 with TRBJ1-5; 10 nucleotides line up with TRBD1. The CDR3 runs to 15 residues. From germline, CDR1 is MNHEY and CDR2 SMNVEV (reference sequence). Germline trimming cut 8 bases from V and 5 bases from J; bases unmatched to any gene: 9. The DNA for the CDR3 is TGTGCCAGCCGGTTTGTTGGACAGGGGGATCAGCCCCAGCATTTT. It yields the protein CASRFVGQGDQPQHF.

The chain couples TRBV5-8 to TRBJ2-7; D might be TRBD1 (6 bases). This CDR3 is built from 14 residues. V was cut by 4 bases and J by 4 bases, with 15 bases left in between. Per the germline V gene, CDR1 is SGHTS and CDR2 is YDEGEE. This CDR3 reads CASSRPQGRYEQYV. CDR3 in DNA: TGTGCCAGCAGCCGACCACAGGGACGGTACGAGCAGTACGTC.

The chain joins TRBV12-5 to TRBJ2-7, with D perhaps matching TRBD2 (8 bases). The CDR3 spans 19 residues. V was shortened by 1 base and J by 5 bases, with 27 bases between the two germline ends. CDR1 is LGHNT and CDR2 is FRNRAP in the germline V gene. The CDR3 sequence: CASGLDRAGFSGTDDEQYF. CDR3 sequence (DNA): TGTGCTAGTGGTTTGGACCGGGCGGGGTTTAGCGGGACAGATGACGAGCAGTACTTC.

The genes are TRBV4-3 and TRBJ2-1, with D possibly matching TRBD1 (6 bases). The CDR3 spans 13 residues. The germline gives CDR1 LGHNA, CDR2 YSLEER. V lost 4 bases to trimming and J lost 12 bases, with 16 bases between them. The CDR3 coding sequence is TGCGCCAGCAGCCCTCCTAATATGGACAGGCAGTTCTTC. It specifies CASSPPNMDRQFF.

This clone was detected only a few times. The chain employs TRBV10-2 and TRBJ1-5; D is uncertain. V was trimmed by 0 bases and J by 2 bases, leaving 11 bases between them. The CDR3 covers 16 residues. CDR1 and CDR2 (germline): WSHSY, SAAADI. The CDR3 is CASSESGRIGNQPQHF. CDR3 DNA: TGCGCCAGCAGTGAGTCGGGCAGAATCGGCAATCAGCCCCAGCATTTT.

V usage is TRBV19 and J usage is TRBJ2-7; D might be TRBD1 (6 bases). The CDR3 loop spans 15 amino acids. Germline V gives CDR1 LNHDA, CDR2 SQIVND (reference sequence). V was pared by 3 bases and J by 3 bases, with 15 bases between. The CDR3 DNA follows: TGTGCCAGTAGTATTACAGCGGACAGCGACTACGAGCAGTACTTC. Translated: CASSITADSDYEQYF.

The chain employs TRBV28 and TRBJ1-1; 7 bases map to TRBD1. Germline CDR1 and CDR2: MDHEN and SYDVKM. Germline trimming cut 8 bases from V and 0 bases from J; bases unmatched to any gene: 6. The CDR3 consists of 14 residues. CDR3 sequence reads: CASSPGQVNTEAFF. As DNA, the CDR3 is TGTGCCAGCTCCCCCGGACAGGTGAACACTGAAGCTTTCTTT. The full variable domain, with the rest looked up from reference TRBV28 and TRBJ1-1, is DVKVTQSSRYLVKRTGEKVFLECVQDMDHENMFWYRQDPGLGLRLIYFSYDVKMKEKGDIPEGYSVSREKKERFSLILESASTNQTSMYLCASSPGQVNTEAFFGQGTRLTVV.

The chain is built from TRBV7-9 and TRBJ1-2; 12 bases map to TRBD1. This CDR3 comprises 15 residues. The ends lost 3 bases at V and 8 bases at J; junction bases unmatched: 7. Germline lookup yields CDR1 SEHNR and CDR2 FQNEAQ (reference sequence). The CDR3 DNA reads as TGTGCCAGCAGCTTCCGGGACAGGGGGCAACGGGGCTACACCTTC. Translated: CASSFRDRGQRGYTF.

The table lists this clone with a few counts. The DNA of the CDR3 is TGTGCCAGCAGTTACCTCCTTAGCGGAATTGAGCAGTTCTTC. Translating it yields CASSYLLSGIEQFF. The rearrangement joins TRBV6-6 to TRBJ2-1; a weak D match, TRBD2 (6 bases). The germline gives CDR1 MNHNY, CDR2 SVGAGI (reference sequence). The ends were cut back, 2 bases at V and 9 bases at J, with 14 bases in the middle. The CDR3 runs 14 residues.

The chain is built from TRBV7-9 and TRBJ2-6; unclear D gene. The CDR3 consists of 16 residues. Trimming stripped 5 bases from V and 0 bases from J, with 11 bases between. Germline V gene data show CDR1 as SEHNR and CDR2 as FQNEAQ (reference sequence). CDR3 region: CASSRTHSSGANVLTF. As DNA, the CDR3 is TGTGCCAGCAGCCGCACACACAGCTCTGGGGCCAACGTCCTGACTTTC.

This clone occurred a few times. Here the CDR3 reads CASSQRGRQGGHGYTF. CDR3 coding DNA: TGCGCCAGCAGCCAAAGAGGGAGACAGGGGGGACATGGCTACACCTTC. The chain links TRBV4-1 to TRBJ1-2; 9 bases align to TRBD1. Trimming at V came to 2 bases and at J to 6 bases, leaving 10 bases not matched to a gene. Germline CDR1 is MGHRA and CDR2 is YSYEKL. CDR3 length: 16 residues.

This chain connects TRBV2 to TRBJ1-2; D call uncertain. The germline V gene has CDR1 SNHLY and CDR2 FYNNEI. Between the trimmed V and J ends, which lost 3 bases and 4 bases, there was a span of 12 bases. The CDR3 is made up of 14 amino acids. The CDR3 here is CASSDRYQAYGYTF. The CDR3, as DNA: TGTGCCAGCAGTGACAGGTACCAGGCCTATGGCTACACCTTC. The variable domain in full, with the rest retrieved from reference TRBV2 and TRBJ1-2, is EPEVTQTPSHQVTQMGQEVILRCVPISNHLYFYWYRQILGQKVEFLVSFYNNEISEKSEIFDDQFSVERPDGSNFTLKIRSTKLEDSAMYFCASSDRYQAYGYTFGSGTRLTVV.

The V gene is TRBV30, the J gene TRBJ1-2; D is uncertain. Trimming took off 2 bases at V and 8 bases at J, with 12 bases between the two ends. The CDR3 is 12 residues long. Germline V lookup: CDR1 GTSNPN, CDR2 SVGIG (reference sequence). CDR3 in amino acids: CAWSPRGEGYTF. The CDR3 bases are TGTGCCTGGAGTCCCCGCGGGGAGGGCTACACCTTC.

This chain joins TRBV9 and TRBJ2-1, with 11 bases aligning to TRBD2. Germline V gene lookup returns CDR1 SGDLS and CDR2 YYNGEE. The CDR3 has 17 residues. Germline trimming cut 3 bases from V and 7 bases from J; bases unmatched to any gene: 12. DNA for the CDR3: TGTGCCAGCAGCGCTGGGACTAGCGGACCGGCTACGAATGAGCAGTTCTTC. Its protein product is CASSAGTSGPATNEQFF.

The V call is TRBV19, the J call TRBJ2-5; 7 nucleotides line up with TRBD1. The J segment lost 4 bases and the V segment lost 4 bases, leaving 12 bases of the junction unmatched. Germline V CDR1 and CDR2: LNHDA, SQIVND (reference sequence). CDR3 length: 16 amino acids. The chain's CDR3 is CASSTRTGGLGETQYF. CDR3 in DNA: TGTGCCAGTAGTACCAGGACAGGAGGATTGGGAGAGACCCAGTACTTC.

V gene TRBV30 combines with J gene TRBJ2-5, with a possible D match to TRBD2 (7 bases). Germline V gene lookup returns CDR1 GTSNPN and CDR2 SVGIG (reference sequence). Between the trimmed V and J ends, which lost 3 bases and 9 bases, there was a span of 17 bases. The CDR3 totals 13 residues. The DNA of the CDR3 is TGTGCCTGGAGGGGGGGGCCTAGCGTGGCCCAGTACTTC. Translation: CAWRGGPSVAQYF.

The J gene is TRBJ2-5, the V gene TRBV9; 8 bases line up with TRBD2. Germline V gives CDR1 SGDLS, CDR2 YYNGEE. The length of the CDR3 is 14 residues. Trimming cost V 3 bases and J 4 bases; bases outside gene matches: 5. CDR3 sequence reads: CASSGLARGETQYF. Here the CDR3 DNA reads TGTGCCAGCAGCGGACTAGCGAGAGGAGAGACCCAGTACTTC.

J is TRBJ1-2 and V is TRBV6-5, with no clear D. Per germline, CDR1 MNHEY and CDR2 SVGAGI. V was clipped by 4 bases and J by 8 bases, with 17 bases between them. This CDR3 spans 14 amino acids. This CDR3 reads CASSFERGMRGYTF. In nucleotides, the CDR3 is TGTGCCAGCAGTTTCGAGCGGGGTATGAGAGGCTACACCTTC.

The chain links TRBV5-1 to TRBJ2-7, with 8 bases fitting TRBD2. The V gene's germline CDR1 is SGHRS and CDR2 YFSETQ. The CDR3 loop spans 16 amino acids. V lost 4 bases, J lost 1 base, and 10 bases stayed unmatched. The CDR3 here is CASSPWGKRGSYEQYF. CDR3 DNA: TGCGCCAGCAGCCCGTGGGGGAAGCGGGGGTCCTACGAGCAGTACTTC.

The chain carries TRBV7-2 and TRBJ1-2, with TRBD1 identical over 9 bases. CDR3 length: 17 amino acids. Germline loops: CDR1 SGHTA, CDR2 FQGNSA. Losses at the gene ends were 4 bases for V and 2 bases for J; bases not matched to a gene: 11. CDR3 protein: CASSSPGQGLMNYGYTF. In nucleotides, the CDR3 is TGTGCCAGCAGCTCCCCGGGACAGGGCCTTATGAACTATGGCTACACCTTC.